The 4 T cell receptor beta chains presented below share a single source sample, sequenced in a study of T-cell reconstitution after alpha-beta-depleted transplantation in children. Preparation of the TCRbeta library was carried out with unique molecular identifiers. MiXCR, run by TCRdb on the PCR reads, gives a single entry per CDR3 protein. The sample lists about 690,000 distinct CDR3 sequences, roughly 17% seen once, with about 1.1% in the top ten. Sequenced material: PBMCs from the stem cell graft donor, taken from the stem cell graft. All receptors come from a human donor who donated a stem cell graft to a child with acute myeloid leukemia.

This clonotype came up a few times. The chain joins TRBV5-1 to TRBJ2-1, with D perhaps matching TRBD1 or TRBD2 (6 bases each). Trimming stripped 4 bases from V and 6 bases from J, with 17 bases between. The CDR3 runs to 15 residues. From germline, CDR1 is SGHRS and CDR2 YFSETQ. This CDR3 reads CASSPFGGLRNEQFF. In DNA, the CDR3 is TGCGCCAGCAGCCCTTTTGGGGGGCTGCGCAATGAGCAGTTCTTC.

This clonotype has only a few counts. This rearrangement joins TRBV5-1 to TRBJ2-7, with 7 bases lining up with TRBD2. Germline V gene sequence: CDR1 SGHRS, CDR2 YFSETQ. CDR3 length: 12 residues. Trimming cost V 4 bases and J 5 bases; bases outside gene matches: 3. The CDR3 here is CASSRGVHEQYF. The DNA of the CDR3 is TGCGCCAGCAGCCGGGGGGTCCACGAGCAGTACTTC.

There are many counts of this clonotype. The gene calls are TRBV24-1 and TRBJ2-5; D remains unclear. CDR3 size: 12 residues. The germline V and J ends were trimmed by 3 bases and 3 bases, with 4 bases remaining between them. Germline CDR1 and CDR2: KGHDR and SFDVKD. CDR3 amino acids: CATSDTEETQYF. The CDR3, as DNA: TGTGCCACCAGTGATACGGAAGAGACCCAGTACTTC.

At least ten counts were recorded for this clonotype. The chain uses TRBV29-1 and TRBJ1-2, with TRBD1 identical over 7 bases. The CDR3 totals 16 residues. The germline CDR1 and CDR2 sequences are SQVTM and ANQGSEA. Losses at the gene ends were 3 bases for V and 6 bases for J; bases not matched to a gene: 16. CDR3 loop: CSVDTLPRDSPNGYTF. CDR3 in DNA: TGCAGCGTTGATACCCTCCCCCGGGACAGCCCGAATGGCTACACCTTC.